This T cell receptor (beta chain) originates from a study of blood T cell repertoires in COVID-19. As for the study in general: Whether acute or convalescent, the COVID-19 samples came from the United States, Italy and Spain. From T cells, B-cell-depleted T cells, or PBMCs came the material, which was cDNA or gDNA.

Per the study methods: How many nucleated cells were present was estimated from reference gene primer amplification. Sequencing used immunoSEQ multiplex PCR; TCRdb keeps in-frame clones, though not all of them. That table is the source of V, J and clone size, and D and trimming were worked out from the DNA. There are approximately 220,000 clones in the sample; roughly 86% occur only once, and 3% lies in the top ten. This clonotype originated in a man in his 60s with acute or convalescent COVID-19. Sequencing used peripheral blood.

CDR3 in DNA: TGTGCCAGCAGCCCCCAGGCAGGGGGCAATCAGCCCCAGCATTTT. It codes for CASSPQAGGNQPQHF. The chain links TRBV7-9 to TRBJ1-5; possibly TRBD1 for D (6 bases). The germline V and J ends were trimmed by 5 bases and 2 bases, with 13 bases remaining between them. Germline CDR1 is SEHNR and CDR2 is FQNEAQ (reference sequence). This CDR3 comprises 15 residues.